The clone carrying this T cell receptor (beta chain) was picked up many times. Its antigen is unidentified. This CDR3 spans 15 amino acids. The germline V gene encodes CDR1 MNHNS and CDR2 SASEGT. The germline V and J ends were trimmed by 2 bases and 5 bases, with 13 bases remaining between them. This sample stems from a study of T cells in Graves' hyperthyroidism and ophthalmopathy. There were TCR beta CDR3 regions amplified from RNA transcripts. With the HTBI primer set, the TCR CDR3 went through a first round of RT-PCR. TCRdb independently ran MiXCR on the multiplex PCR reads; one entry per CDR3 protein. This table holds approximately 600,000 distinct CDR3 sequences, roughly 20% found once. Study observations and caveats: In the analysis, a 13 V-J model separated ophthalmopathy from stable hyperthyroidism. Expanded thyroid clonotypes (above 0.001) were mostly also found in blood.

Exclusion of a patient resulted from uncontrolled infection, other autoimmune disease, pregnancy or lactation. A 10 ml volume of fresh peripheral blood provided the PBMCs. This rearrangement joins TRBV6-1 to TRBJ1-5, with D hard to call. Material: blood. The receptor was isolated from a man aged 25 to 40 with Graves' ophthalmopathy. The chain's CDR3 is CASSESISRDQPQHF. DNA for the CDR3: TGTGCCAGCAGTGAATCGATTTCAAGGGATCAGCCCCAGCATTTT.